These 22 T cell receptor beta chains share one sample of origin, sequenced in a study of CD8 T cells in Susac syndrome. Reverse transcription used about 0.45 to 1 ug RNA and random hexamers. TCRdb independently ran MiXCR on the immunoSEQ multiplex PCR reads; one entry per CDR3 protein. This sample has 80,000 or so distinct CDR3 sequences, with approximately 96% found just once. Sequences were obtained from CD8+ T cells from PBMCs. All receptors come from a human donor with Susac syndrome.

The CDR3 nucleotides are TGTGCCAGCAGTTCCGAGGGAGGGCTGGAGACCCAGTACTTC. It encodes CASSSEGGLETQYF. V is TRBV27 and J is TRBJ2-5; TRBD2 matches 7 bases. V trimming: 4 bases; J trimming: 5 bases; junction bases outside the gene matches: 7. This CDR3 region has 14 residues. Looked up from germline, CDR1 is MNHEY and CDR2 is SMNVEV (reference sequence).

CDR3 coding DNA: TGTGCCTGGAGTGTACCTGGGCTAGCGGATTTCTCTGGGGCCAACGTCCTGACTTTC. Translating it yields CAWSVPGLADFSGANVLTF. The V gene is TRBV30, the J gene TRBJ2-6; 7 positions agree with TRBD2. Germline values: CDR1 GTSNPN, CDR2 SVGIG (reference sequence). The CDR3 loop spans 19 amino acids. V was pared by 0 bases and J by 0 bases, with 11 bases of the junction left unmatched.

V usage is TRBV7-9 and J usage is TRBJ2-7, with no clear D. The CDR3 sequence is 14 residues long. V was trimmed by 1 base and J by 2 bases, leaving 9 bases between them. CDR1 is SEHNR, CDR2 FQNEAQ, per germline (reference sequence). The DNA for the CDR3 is TGTGCCAGCAGCTTAGATGTTCAGCCCTACGAGCAGTACGTC. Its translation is CASSLDVQPYEQYV.

CDR3 bases: TGTGCCAGCAGCGTAGGAGGAGGACTTAGCTACACCTTC. Translation gives CASSVGGGLSYTF. This sequence joins TRBV9 and TRBJ1-2; no firm D call. The germline V gene encodes CDR1 SGDLS and CDR2 YYNGEE. The CDR3 sequence is 13 residues long. Trimming took 0 bases from V and 9 from J, leaving 12 bases between them. Variable domain in full (rest from reference TRBV9 and TRBJ1-2): DSGVTQTPKHLITATGQRVTLRCSPRSGDLSVYWYQQSLDQGLQFLIQYYNGEERAKGNILERFSAQQFPDLHSELNLSSLELGDSALYFCASSVGGGLSYTFGSGTRLTVV.

CDR3 DNA: TGTGCCAGTAGGGAGCCGAACACTGAAGCTTTCTTT. Translated: CASREPNTEAFF. The chain links TRBV28 to TRBJ1-1; no firm D call. The germline gives CDR1 MDHEN, CDR2 SYDVKM. The ends were cut back, 9 bases at V and 1 base at J, with 9 bases in the middle. The length of the CDR3 is 12 residues.

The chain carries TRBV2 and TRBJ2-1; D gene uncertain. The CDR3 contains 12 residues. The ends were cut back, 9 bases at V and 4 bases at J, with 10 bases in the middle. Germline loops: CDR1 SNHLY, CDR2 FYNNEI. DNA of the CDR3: TGTGCCAGTGGCAAGGTTTACAATGAGCAGTTCTTC. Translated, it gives CASGKVYNEQFF.

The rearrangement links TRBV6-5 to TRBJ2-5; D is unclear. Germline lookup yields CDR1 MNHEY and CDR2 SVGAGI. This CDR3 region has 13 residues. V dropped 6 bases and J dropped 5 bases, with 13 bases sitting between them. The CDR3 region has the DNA TGTGCCAGCAGCCCGAGAGAGCTGGAGACCCAGTACTTC. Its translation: CASSPRELETQYF.

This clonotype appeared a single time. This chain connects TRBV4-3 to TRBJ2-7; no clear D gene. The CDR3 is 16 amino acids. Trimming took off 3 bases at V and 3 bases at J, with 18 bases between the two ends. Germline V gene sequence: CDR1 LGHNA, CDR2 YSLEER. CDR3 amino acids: CASSHVASRSSYEQYV. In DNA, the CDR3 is TGCGCCAGCAGCCACGTGGCTTCCAGATCCAGCTACGAGCAGTACGTC.

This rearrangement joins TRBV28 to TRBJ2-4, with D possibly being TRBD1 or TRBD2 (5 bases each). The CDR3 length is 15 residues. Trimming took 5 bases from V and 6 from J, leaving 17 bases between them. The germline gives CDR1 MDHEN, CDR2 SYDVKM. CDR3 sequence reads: CASSPPDSSGNIQYF. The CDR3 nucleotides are TGTGCCAGCAGTCCCCCTGACAGCAGCGGAAACATTCAGTACTTC.

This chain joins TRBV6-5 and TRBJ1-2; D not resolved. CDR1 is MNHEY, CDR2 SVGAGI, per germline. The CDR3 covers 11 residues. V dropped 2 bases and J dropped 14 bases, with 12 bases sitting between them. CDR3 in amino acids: CASSYGRLETF. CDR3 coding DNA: TGTGCCAGCAGTTACGGGCGGTTGGAGACCTTC.

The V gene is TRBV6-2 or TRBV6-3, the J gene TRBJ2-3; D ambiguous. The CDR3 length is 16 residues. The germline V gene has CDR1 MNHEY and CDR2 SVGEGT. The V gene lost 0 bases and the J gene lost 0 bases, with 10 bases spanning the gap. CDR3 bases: TGTGCCAGCAGTTACTCCGCAGACACTAGCACAGATACGCAGTATTTT. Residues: CASSYSADTSTDTQYF.

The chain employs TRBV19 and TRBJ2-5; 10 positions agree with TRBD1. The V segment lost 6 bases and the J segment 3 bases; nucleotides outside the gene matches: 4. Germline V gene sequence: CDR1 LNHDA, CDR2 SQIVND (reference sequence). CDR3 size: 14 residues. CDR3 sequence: CASSDRGRKETQYF. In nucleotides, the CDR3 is TGTGCCAGTAGCGACAGGGGGCGGAAAGAGACCCAGTACTTC. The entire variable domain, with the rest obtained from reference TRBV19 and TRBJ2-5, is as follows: DGGITQSPKYLFRKEGQNVTLSCEQNLNHDAMYWYRQDPGQGLRLIYYSQIVNDFQKGDIAEGYSVSREKKESFPLTVTSAQKNPTAFYLCASSDRGRKETQYFGPGTRLLVL.

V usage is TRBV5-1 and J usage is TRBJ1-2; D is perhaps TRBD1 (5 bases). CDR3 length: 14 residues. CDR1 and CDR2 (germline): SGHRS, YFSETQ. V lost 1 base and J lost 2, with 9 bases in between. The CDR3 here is CASSLWGRNYGYTF. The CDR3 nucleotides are TGCGCCAGCAGCTTGTGGGGCAGAAACTATGGCTACACCTTC.

This chain's CDR3 is CASSGLKDEQYV. The CDR3 coding sequence is TGTGCCAGCAGTGGATTGAAAGACGAGCAGTACGTC. The rearrangement links TRBV6-1 to TRBJ2-5, with D uncertain. The DNA end favors TRBJ2-7, so the J call may be wrong. The CDR3 extends over 12 amino acids. Germline CDR1 reads MNHNS; CDR2 reads SASEGT.

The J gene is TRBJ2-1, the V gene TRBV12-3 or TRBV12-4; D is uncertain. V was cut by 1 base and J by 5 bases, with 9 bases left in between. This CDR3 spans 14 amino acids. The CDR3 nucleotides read TGTGCCAGCAGTTTAGTGACTCCGGACAATGAGCAGTTCTTC. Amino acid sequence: CASSLVTPDNEQFF.

CDR3 coding DNA: TGTGCCTGGAGTCCCGGACTAGACGCCCACGAGCAGTACTTC. Its protein product is CAWSPGLDAHEQYF. This chain links TRBV30 with TRBJ2-7; 7 bases align to TRBD2. V lost 2 bases, J lost 5 bases, and 9 bases stayed unmatched. Germline-derived CDR1 and CDR2 are GTSNPN and SVGIG (reference sequence). The CDR3 is 14 amino acids.

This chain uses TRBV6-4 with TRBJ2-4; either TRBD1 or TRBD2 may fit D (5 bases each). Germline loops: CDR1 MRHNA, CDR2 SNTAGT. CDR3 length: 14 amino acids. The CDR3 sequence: CPPLLGEYLNIQYF. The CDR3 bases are TGTCCTCCTCTCCTGGGGGAGTACCTAAACATTCAGTACTTC.

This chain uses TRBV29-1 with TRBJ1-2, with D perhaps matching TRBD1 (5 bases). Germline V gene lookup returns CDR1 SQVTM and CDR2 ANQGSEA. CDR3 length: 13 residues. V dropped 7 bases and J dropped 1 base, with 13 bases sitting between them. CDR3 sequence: CSDRDALNYGYTF. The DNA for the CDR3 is TGCAGCGACCGGGACGCCCTTAACTATGGCTACACCTTC.

CDR3 amino acids: CAAGVNQPQHF. CDR3 DNA: TGTGCCGCGGGGGTCAACCAGCCCCAGCATTTT. The chain employs TRBV6-2 or TRBV6-3 and TRBJ1-5; perhaps TRBD1 as D (5 bases). The ends were cut back, 11 bases at V and 7 bases at J, with 12 bases in the middle. The CDR3 spans 11 residues. From germline, CDR1 is MNHEY and CDR2 SVGEGT.

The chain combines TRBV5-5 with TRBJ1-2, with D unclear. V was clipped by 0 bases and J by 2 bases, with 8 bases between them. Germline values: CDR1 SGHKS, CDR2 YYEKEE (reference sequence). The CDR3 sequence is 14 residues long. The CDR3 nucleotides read TGTGCCAGCAGCTTGGGCGTAGACAACTATGGCTACACCTTC. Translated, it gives CASSLGVDNYGYTF.

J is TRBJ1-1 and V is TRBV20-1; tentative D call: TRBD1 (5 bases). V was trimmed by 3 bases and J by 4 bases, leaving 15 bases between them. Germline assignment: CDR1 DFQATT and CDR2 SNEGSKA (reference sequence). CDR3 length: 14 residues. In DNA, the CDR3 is TGCAGTGCTAGCGGCGGGGGAACGGGCACTGAAGCTTTCTTT. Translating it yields CSASGGGTGTEAFF.

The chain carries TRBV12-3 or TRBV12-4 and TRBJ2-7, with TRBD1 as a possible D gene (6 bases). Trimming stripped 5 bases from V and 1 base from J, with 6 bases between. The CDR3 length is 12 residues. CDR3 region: CASSQGSYEQYF. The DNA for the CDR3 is TGTGCCAGCAGTCAGGGGTCCTACGAGCAGTACTTC.